What follows describes a single T cell receptor beta chain. Germline CDR1 and CDR2: SGHAT and FQNNGV. CDR3 length: 16 residues. Trimming at V came to 1 base and at J to 3 bases, leaving 7 bases not matched to a gene. Sequenced by immunoSEQ multiplex PCR; TCRdb stores in-frame clones only, minus some. This sample has around 64,000 clones, with 84% found just once. This sample was taken from a study of OX40 agonist ivuxolimab in advanced cancers. The TCR sequence derives from an adult with an advanced solid tumor such as melanoma, head and neck, liver or kidney cancer. This rearrangement joins TRBV11-2 to TRBJ2-3; 7 bases are a match to TRBD2. The sample consisted of CD4+ or CD8+ T cells sorted from blood, taken in a trial of the OX40 agonist ivuxolimab. The CDR3 reads CASSLGVGTTTDTQYF. The DNA for the CDR3 is TGTGCCAGCAGCTTAGGGGTCGGGACTACGACAGATACGCAGTATTTT.